These T cell receptor beta chains were read from a single sample in a study of OX40 agonist ivuxolimab in advanced cancers. The repertoire was sequenced with immunoSEQ multiplex PCR; TCRdb's copy has only in-frame clones and lacks some. The top ten clones hold around 2% of a sample with about 67,000 clones, roughly 85% of them seen once. This sample comprised CD4+ or CD8+ T cells sorted from blood, obtained in a trial of the OX40 agonist ivuxolimab. These receptors were taken from an adult with an advanced solid tumor such as melanoma, head and neck, liver or kidney cancer. CDR3s include the opening cysteine and the closing phenylalanine or tryptophan.

V: TRBV30; J: TRBJ1-2; CDR3: CAWSQDDSGYTF
V: TRBV18; J: TRBJ1-5; CDR3: CATTLDSNQPQHF
V: TRBV7-2; J: TRBJ1-4; CDR3: CASGRGGGSEKLFF
V: TRBV6-1; J: TRBJ1-5; CDR3: CASSEVAQPQHF
V: TRBV21-1; J: TRBJ2-7; CDR3: CASSKVSVGHTSYEQYF
V: TRBV5-1; J: TRBJ2-7; CDR3: CASSLGYSLYEQYF
V: TRBV11-2; J: TRBJ2-1; CDR3: CASSTSFDEQFF
V: TRBV5-1; J: TRBJ1-3; CDR3: CASSLGGNSGNTIYF
V: TRBV19; J: TRBJ2-2; CDR3: CASSPPTSGRPNTGELFF
V: TRBV5-4; J: TRBJ1-2; CDR3: CASSGDRATYGYTF
V: TRBV5-1; J: TRBJ2-2; CDR3: CASTSRPTSGGITGELFF
V: TRBV29-1; J: TRBJ2-3; CDR3: CSVEATSGGLRDTQYF
V: TRBV15; J: TRBJ1-2; CDR3: CATRGQGGTEGYTF
V: TRBV4-1; J: TRBJ1-1; CDR3: CASSQLNPFKAFF
V: TRBV6-1; J: TRBJ2-6; CDR3: CASSEGSASGANVLTF
V: TRBV27; J: TRBJ1-1; CDR3: CASSPLRDRAVAFF
V: TRBV7-9; J: TRBJ2-1; CDR3: CASSFSGPSNEQFF
V: TRBV19; J: TRBJ1-2; CDR3: CASSIGSGYGYTF
V: TRBV5-4; J: TRBJ2-5; CDR3: CASSFYLGRQETQYF
V: TRBV28; J: TRBJ2-1; CDR3: CASSPGTHYNEQFF
V: TRBV5-7; J: TRBJ2-5; CDR3: CASSLGGRRLEETQYF
V: TRBV28; J: TRBJ2-2; CDR3: CASKPGQGYTGELFF
V: TRBV7-2; J: TRBJ2-3; CDR3: CASSFRTGGPTDTQYF
V: TRBV5-1; J: TRBJ2-1; CDR3: CASSLARTKGNEQFF
V: TRBV4-1; J: TRBJ2-5; CDR3: CASSQERGGETQYF
V: TRBV10-3; J: TRBJ1-5; CDR3: CATRDSGDNQPQHF
V: TRBV5-1; J: TRBJ2-3; CDR3: CASSLSGHADTQYF
V: TRBV5-4; J: TRBJ2-1; CDR3: CASSSTGRAEQFF
V: TRBV4-2; J: TRBJ2-1; CDR3: CASSHASGRARDEQFF
V: TRBV6-1; J: TRBJ2-4; CDR3: CASTVGLAKNIQYF
V: TRBV29-1; J: TRBJ2-1; CDR3: CSVEEMQTGYNEQFF
V: TRBV10-3; J: TRBJ2-1; CDR3: CAISDRLAGDNEQFF
V: TRBV5-4; J: TRBJ2-5; CDR3: CASSPGLAGGPAGGTQYF
V: TRBV6-1; J: TRBJ1-1; CDR3: CASSEQGPTEAFF